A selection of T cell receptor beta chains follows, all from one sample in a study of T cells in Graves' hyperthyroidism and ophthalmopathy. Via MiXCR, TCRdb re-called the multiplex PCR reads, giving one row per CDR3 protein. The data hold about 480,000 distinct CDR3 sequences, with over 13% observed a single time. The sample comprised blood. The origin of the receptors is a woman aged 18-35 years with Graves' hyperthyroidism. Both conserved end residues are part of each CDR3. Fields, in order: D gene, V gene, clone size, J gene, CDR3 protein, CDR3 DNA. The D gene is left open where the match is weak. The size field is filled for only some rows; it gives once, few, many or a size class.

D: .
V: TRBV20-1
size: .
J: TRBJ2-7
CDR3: CSAPGTFQPYEQYF
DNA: TGCAGTGCCCCCGGGACCTTCCAGCCCTACGAGCAGTACTTC

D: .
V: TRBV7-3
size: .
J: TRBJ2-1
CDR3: CASRRLLGPDDQFF
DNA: TGTGCCAGCAGGCGATTACTGGGTCCCGATGATCAGTTCTTC

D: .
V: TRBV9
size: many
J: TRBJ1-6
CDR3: CASSVDSWMDSPLHF
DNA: TGTGCCAGCAGCGTAGACAGTTGGATGGATTCACCCCTCCACTTT

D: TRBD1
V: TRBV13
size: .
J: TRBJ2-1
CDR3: CASSLAGTGVDEQFF
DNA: TGTGCCAGCAGCTTAGCAGGGACAGGAGTAGATGAGCAGTTCTTC

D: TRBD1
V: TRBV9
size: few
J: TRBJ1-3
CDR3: CASSVALDRGTDTIYF
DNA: TGTGCCAGCAGCGTAGCTCTGGACAGGGGTACAGACACCATATATTTT

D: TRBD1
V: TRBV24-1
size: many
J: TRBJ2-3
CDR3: CATSDLPSGQGPDTQYF
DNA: TGTGCCACCAGTGACCTGCCCTCGGGACAGGGACCAGATACGCAGTATTTT

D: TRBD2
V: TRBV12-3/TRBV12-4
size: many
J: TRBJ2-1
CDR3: CASSYRLRGGGNEQFF
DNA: TGTGCCAGCAGTTATCGTCTCAGAGGCGGGGGCAATGAGCAGTTCTTC

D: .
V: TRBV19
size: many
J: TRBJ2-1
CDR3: CASRGTSYNEQFF
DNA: TGTGCCAGTAGAGGGACTTCCTACAATGAGCAGTTCTTC

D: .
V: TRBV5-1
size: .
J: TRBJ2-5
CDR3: CASSLSPALQTQYF
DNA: TGCGCCAGCAGCTTGTCCCCAGCCCTACAGACCCAGTACTTC

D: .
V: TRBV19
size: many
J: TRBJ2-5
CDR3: CASSINALGPVETQYF
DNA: TGTGCCAGTAGTATAAATGCTTTAGGCCCTGTAGAGACCCAGTACTTC

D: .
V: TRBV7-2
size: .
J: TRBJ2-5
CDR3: CASSLNSGELETQYF
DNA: TGTGCCAGCAGCTTAAATTCAGGAGAGCTGGAGACCCAGTACTTC